This entry describes one T cell receptor beta chain. This sample was taken from a study of blood T cell repertoires in COVID-19. Study in general: Samples representing acute and convalescent COVID-19 were sourced from the United States, Italy and Spain. The cDNA or gDNA used as material had been derived from T cells, B-cell-depleted T cells, or PBMCs.

Original handling: Estimated nucleated cell counts came from reference gene primer amplification. Measured with immunoSEQ multiplex PCR; TCRdb has only the in-frame clones, and not every one. V and J calls and clone size follow that table, whereas D and trimming were derived from the DNA. The table lists 84,000 or so clones, approximately 79% of them singletons, with approximately 10% in the top ten. V was pared by 5 bases and J by 4 bases, with 9 bases of the junction left unmatched. Per the germline V gene, CDR1 is LNHDA and CDR2 is SQIVND (reference sequence). This CDR3 has 16 residues. The chain links TRBV19 to TRBJ2-1; 9 nucleotides agree with TRBD2. The sequence derives from a man in his 70s with acute or convalescent COVID-19. The sequenced sample consisted of peripheral blood. CDR3 in amino acids: CASSPQGLARYNEQFF. CDR3 nucleotides: TGTGCCAGTAGTCCTCAGGGACTAGCAAGGTACAATGAGCAGTTCTTC.